This TCR beta chain was sequenced for a study of T cell responses to AZD1222 COVID-19 vaccine. Repertoires were generated with immunoSEQ multiplex PCR, while TCRdb's copy carries only in-frame clones and drops some. Among about 130,000 clones listed, 92% were seen once. CDR1 WNHNN and CDR2 SYGVQD come from the germline V gene (reference sequence). The CDR3 extends over 12 amino acids. V lost 8 bases, J lost 2 bases, and 9 bases lay in between. General study findings and limits: Spike-spanning, vaccine-associated CD4 TCRs were dominant at 160-218 and 743-854.

To note about this clone: Its matching antigen is unknown.

The material sequenced was peripheral blood, taken on day 0 of AZD1222 vaccination. The chain has TRBV10-1 and TRBJ1-1; no firm D call. The TCR originated in an adult in good health. DNA of the CDR3: TGCGCCAGCGGAGACCCAAACACTGAAGCTTTCTTT. Amino acid sequence: CASGDPNTEAFF.